This T cell receptor beta chain comes out of a study of control samples from healthy donors and cancer patients. V lost 5 bases, J lost 7 bases, and 11 bases lay in between. The germline V gene encodes CDR1 SGHVS and CDR2 FQNEAQ. This CDR3 is built from 13 residues. Assay used: immunoSEQ multiplex PCR; TCRdb lists only in-frame clones, some missing. Of 90,000 to 110,000 clones in the sample, approximately 83% were seen once. The source material was blood. The chain recombines TRBV7-8 with TRBJ2-2; TRBD2 is a possible D gene (5 bases). The TCR was taken from a woman in her fifties or sixties in good health. CDR3 loop: CASSREGIGELFF. Here the CDR3 DNA reads TGTGCCAGCAGCAGAGAGGGTATCGGGGAGCTGTTTTTT.